The clone carrying this T cell receptor (beta chain) was recorded many times. Trimming removed 2 bases from V and 3 bases from J; junction bases left unmatched: 0. This CDR3 region has 13 residues. Germline V gene lookup returns CDR1 DFQATT and CDR2 SNEGSKA (reference sequence). This record comes from a study of response to subunit inactivated influenza vaccine. TCRdb used MiXCR to reprocess the RT-PCR reads, holding one entry per CDR3 protein. The sample shows around 570,000 distinct CDR3 sequences, around 11% of them seen only once. In addition, the sample was reused for a study of T cells expressing NK-cell markers. That publication notes: The authors generated TCR beta cDNA through 5'RACE template switching with UMIs. Each TCR beta repertoire originated in sorted T cells that were CD3+CD56+NKG2C+, CD3+CD56+NKG2C- or CD3+CD56-NKG2C+. Of eight sequenced donors, seven were HCMV-seropositive and one HCMV-seronegative. An anti-gamma-delta TCR antibody was added in several experiments. It restricted sorting to alpha-beta TCR-expressing T cells.

The rearrangement links TRBV20-1 to TRBJ2-2, with 7 bases aligning to TRBD1. Material: PBMCs from blood, obtained on the day of vaccination. The receptor comes from a man aged 50 or older who received an inactivated influenza vaccine. CDR3 sequence (DNA): TGCAGTGCTAGACAGGGGGACACCGGGGAGCTGTTTTTT. Encoded protein: CSARQGDTGELFF.